The clone carrying this T cell receptor beta chain has a count of ten or more. What it recognizes is unknown. Individually, cDNA molecules had unique molecular identifiers attached to them. One entry per CDR3 protein, called by TCRdb with MiXCR from the 5' RACE reads. Among some 46,000 distinct CDR3 sequences listed, approximately 8.5% were seen once. This sample was taken from a study of early T cells in non-severe SARS-CoV-2 infection. Whole-study context: Sequencing was performed on bulk RNA from unsorted whole blood, leaving chains unpaired. General study points: VDJdb matching favored anti-spike CD8 responses, missing private and CD4 specificities.

Trimming removed 4 bases from V and 8 bases from J, with 16 bases in between. This CDR3 has 14 amino acids. From germline, CDR1 is SGDLS and CDR2 YYNGEE. Input material: whole blood. The sequence was collected from an adult who was a healthcare worker with PCR-confirmed SARS-CoV-2 infection or an uninfected control (not recorded which). The gene calls are TRBV9 and TRBJ2-1; D is unresolved. The CDR3 is CASSFTPASDEQFF. DNA for the CDR3: TGTGCCAGCAGCTTCACCCCCGCTTCGGATGAGCAGTTCTTC.